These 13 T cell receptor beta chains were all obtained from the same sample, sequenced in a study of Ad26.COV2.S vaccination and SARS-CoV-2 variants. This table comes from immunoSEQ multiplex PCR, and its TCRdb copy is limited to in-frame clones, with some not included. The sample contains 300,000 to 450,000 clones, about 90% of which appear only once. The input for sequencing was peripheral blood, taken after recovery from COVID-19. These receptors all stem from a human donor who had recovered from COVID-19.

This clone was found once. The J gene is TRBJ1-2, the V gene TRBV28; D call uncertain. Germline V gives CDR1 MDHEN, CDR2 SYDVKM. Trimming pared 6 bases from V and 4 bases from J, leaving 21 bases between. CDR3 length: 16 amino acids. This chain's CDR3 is CASSPGGVWQSYGYTF. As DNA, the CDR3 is TGTGCCAGCAGCCCTGGCGGGGTTTGGCAGTCCTATGGCTACACCTTC.

The CDR3 sequence is CASSTRGVSANEKLFF. As DNA, the CDR3 is TGTGCCAGTAGTACCCGGGGCGTTTCTGCTAATGAAAAACTGTTTTTT. This chain links TRBV19 with TRBJ1-4; tentatively, D is TRBD1 (5 bases). The CDR3 is made up of 16 amino acids. The V gene lost 4 bases and the J gene lost 3 bases, with 15 bases spanning the gap. CDR1 and CDR2 (germline): LNHDA, SQIVND (reference sequence).

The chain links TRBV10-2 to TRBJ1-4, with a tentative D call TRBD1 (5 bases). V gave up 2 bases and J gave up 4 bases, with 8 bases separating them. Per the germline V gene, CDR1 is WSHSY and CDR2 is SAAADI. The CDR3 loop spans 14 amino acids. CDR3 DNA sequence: TGCGCCAGCAGTGAGACAGGATTTAATGAAAAACTGTTTTTT. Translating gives CASSETGFNEKLFF.

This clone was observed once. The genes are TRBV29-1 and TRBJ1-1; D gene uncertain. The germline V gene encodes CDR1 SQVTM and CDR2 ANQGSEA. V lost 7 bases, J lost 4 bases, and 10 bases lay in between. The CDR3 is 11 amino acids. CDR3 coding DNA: TGCAGCGCCGATCGGATCACTGAAGCTTTCTTT. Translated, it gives CSADRITEAFF.

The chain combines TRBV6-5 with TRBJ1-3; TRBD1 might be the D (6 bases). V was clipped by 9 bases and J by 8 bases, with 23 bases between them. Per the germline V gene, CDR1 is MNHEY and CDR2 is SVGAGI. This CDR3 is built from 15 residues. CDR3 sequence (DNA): TGTGCCAGTTTACCTAGGACAGATTATCGGGACACCATATATTTT. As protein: CASLPRTDYRDTIYF.

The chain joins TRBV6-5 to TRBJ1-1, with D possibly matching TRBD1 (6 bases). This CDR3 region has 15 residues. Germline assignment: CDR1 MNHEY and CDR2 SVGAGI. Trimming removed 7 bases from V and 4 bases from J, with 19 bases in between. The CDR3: CASTFGGGVSTEAFF. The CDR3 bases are TGTGCCAGCACTTTCGGGGGCGGAGTGAGCACTGAAGCTTTCTTT.

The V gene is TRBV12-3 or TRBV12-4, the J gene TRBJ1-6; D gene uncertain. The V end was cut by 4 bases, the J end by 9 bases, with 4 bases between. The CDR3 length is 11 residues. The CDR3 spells CASSYGSPLHF. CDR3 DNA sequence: TGTGCCAGCAGTTACGGTTCACCCCTCCACTTT.

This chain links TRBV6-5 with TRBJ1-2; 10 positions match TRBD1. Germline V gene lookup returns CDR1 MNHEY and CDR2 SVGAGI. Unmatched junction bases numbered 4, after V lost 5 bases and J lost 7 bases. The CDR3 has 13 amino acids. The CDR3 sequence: CASSRDRGVGYTF. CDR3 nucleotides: TGTGCCAGCAGTCGGGACAGGGGTGTTGGCTACACCTTC.

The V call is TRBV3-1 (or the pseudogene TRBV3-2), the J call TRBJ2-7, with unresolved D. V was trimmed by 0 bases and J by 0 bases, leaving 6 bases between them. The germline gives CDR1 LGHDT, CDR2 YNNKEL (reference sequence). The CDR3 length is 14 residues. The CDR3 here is CASSQDTTSYEQYF. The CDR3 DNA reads TGTGCCAGCAGCCAAGACACCACCTCCTACGAGCAGTACTTC.

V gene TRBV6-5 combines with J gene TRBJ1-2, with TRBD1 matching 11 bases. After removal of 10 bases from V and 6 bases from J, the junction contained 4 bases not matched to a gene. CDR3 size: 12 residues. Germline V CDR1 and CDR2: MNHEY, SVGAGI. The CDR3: CATGQGADGYTF. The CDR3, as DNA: TGTGCCACCGGACAGGGGGCTGATGGCTACACCTTC.

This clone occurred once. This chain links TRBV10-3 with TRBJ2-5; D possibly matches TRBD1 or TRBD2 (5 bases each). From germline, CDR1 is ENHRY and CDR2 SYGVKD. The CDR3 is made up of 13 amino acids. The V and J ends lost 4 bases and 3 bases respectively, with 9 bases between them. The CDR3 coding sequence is TGTGCCATCAGTGGACGAGGGGAAGAGACCCAGTACTTC. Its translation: CAISGRGEETQYF.

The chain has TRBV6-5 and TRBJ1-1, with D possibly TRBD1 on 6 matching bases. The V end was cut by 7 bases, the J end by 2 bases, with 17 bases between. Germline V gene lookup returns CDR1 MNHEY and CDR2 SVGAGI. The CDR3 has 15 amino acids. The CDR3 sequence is CASTHGGRGNTEAFF. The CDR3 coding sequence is TGTGCCAGCACCCACGGCGGCAGGGGTAACACTGAAGCTTTCTTT.

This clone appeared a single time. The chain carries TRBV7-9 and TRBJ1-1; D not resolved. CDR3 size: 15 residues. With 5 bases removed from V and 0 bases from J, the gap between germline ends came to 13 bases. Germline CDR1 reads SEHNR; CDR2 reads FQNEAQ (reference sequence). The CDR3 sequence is CASSPRLDVNTEAFF. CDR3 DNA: TGTGCCAGCAGCCCCCGATTGGACGTGAACACTGAAGCTTTCTTT.